Below, 3 T cell receptor beta chains from the same sample are listed, as sequenced in a study of blood T cells in healthy people across ages (dated by TCRdb to between 2014 and 2017). The library was generated by 5' RACE. The instrument was an Illumina HiSeq 2500. A second PCR of about 6 to 11 cycles was performed with a sample-barcoded 5' primer and a J-beta primer mix. Starting from the raw public reads, TCRdb applied fastp trimming at Q25, assembled clones with MiXCR and retained in-frame beta chains. A single entry per CDR3 protein holds the most common genes and DNA from its merged rows. This sample is represented by about 720,000 distinct CDR3 sequences; about 20% of them were singletons. Of the sample, roughly 22% falls within the top ten clones. Sequencing input: blood. Receptors originate from a man aged 70-80 years in good health.

In this sample, this clonotype turned up a few times. This rearrangement joins TRBV7-6 to TRBJ2-5; either TRBD1 or TRBD2 may fit D (5 bases each). The J call may be in error: the DNA end matches TRBJ2-7 better. CDR1 and CDR2 (germline): SGHVS, FNYEAQ. The CDR3 is 15 residues long. The CDR3 here is CASSLAVGPRYEQYF. In DNA, the CDR3 is TGTGCCAGCAGCTTAGCAGTGGGACCGCGATACGAGCAGTACTTC.

This chain links TRBV5-6 with TRBJ2-2, with D perhaps being TRBD1 or TRBD2 (6 bases each). Trimming took 1 base from V and 0 from J, leaving 10 bases between them. The CDR3 spans 16 residues. In germline, CDR1 is SGHDT, CDR2 YYEEEE. In nucleotides, the CDR3 is TGTGCCAGCAGCTTGCATGGGGGGCCGAACACCGGGGAGCTGTTTTTT. As protein: CASSLHGGPNTGELFF.

The V and J genes are TRBV2 and TRBJ2-7, with a weak D call TRBD1 (5 bases). V was pared by 11 bases and J by 4 bases, with 12 bases between. The CDR3 extends over 11 amino acids. CDR1 SNHLY and CDR2 FYNNEI come from the germline V gene. The CDR3 bases are TGTGCCGCCAGACAGCTATACGAGCAGTACTTC. Translating gives CAARQLYEQYF.